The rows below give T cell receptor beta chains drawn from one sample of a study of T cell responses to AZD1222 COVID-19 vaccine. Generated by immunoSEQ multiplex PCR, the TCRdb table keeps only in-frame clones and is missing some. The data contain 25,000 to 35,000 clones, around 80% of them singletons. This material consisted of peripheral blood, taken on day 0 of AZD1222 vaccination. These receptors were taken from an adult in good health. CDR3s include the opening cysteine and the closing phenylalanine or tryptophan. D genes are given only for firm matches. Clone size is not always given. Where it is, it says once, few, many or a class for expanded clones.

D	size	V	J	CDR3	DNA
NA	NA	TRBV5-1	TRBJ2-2	CASSLESGANTGELFF	TGCGCCAGCAGCTTGGAATCCGGCGCGAACACCGGGGAGCTGTTTTTT
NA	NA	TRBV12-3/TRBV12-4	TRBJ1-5	CASSLEGSQPQHF	TGTGCCAGCAGCCTGGAGGGTAGTCAGCCCCAGCATTTT
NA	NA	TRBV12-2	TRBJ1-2	CASRLKFIKGAFSLDGYTF	TGTGCAAGTCGCTTAAAATTTATCAAGGGGGCATTTAGTTTGGATGGCTACACCTTC
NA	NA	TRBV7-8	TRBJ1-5	CASSPGGSLQPQHF	TGTGCCAGCAGCCCCGGGGGGTCGTTGCAGCCCCAGCATTTT
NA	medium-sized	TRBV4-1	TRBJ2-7	CASSQGPRSYEQYF	TGCGCCAGCAGCCAAGGGCCACGCTCCTACGAGCAGTACTTC
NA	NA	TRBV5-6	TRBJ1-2	CASSFDSLGARYGYTF	TGTGCCAGCAGCTTCGACAGTTTAGGGGCGAGGTATGGCTACACCTTC
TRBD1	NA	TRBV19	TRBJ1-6	CASQTGTGASPLHF	TGTGCCAGTCAAACCGGGACAGGGGCTTCACCCCTCCACTTT
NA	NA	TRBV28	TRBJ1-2	CASTSRGGGYTF	TGTGCCAGCACCTCCCGCGGGGGGGGCTACACCTTC
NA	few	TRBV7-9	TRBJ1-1	CASSPPTGYGDTEAFF	TGTGCCAGCAGCCCACCAACAGGGTATGGGGACACTGAAGCTTTCTTT
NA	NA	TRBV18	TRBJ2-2	CASSPFGQTGELFF	TGTGCCAGCTCACCCTTTGGACAGACCGGGGAGCTGTTTTTT
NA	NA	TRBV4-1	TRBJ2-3	CASSQDRGSDTQYF	TGCGCCAGCAGCCAAGACCGGGGATCCGATACGCAGTATTTT
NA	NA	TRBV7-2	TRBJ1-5	CASSTLNQPQHF	TGTGCCAGCAGCACGCTAAATCAGCCCCAGCATTTT
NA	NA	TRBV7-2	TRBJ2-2	CASSLVTTGELFF	TGTGCCAGCAGCTTAGTTACGACCGGGGAGCTGTTTTTT
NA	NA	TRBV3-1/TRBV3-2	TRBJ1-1	CASSRSGTAFF	TGTGCCAGCAGCCGGTCAGGGACAGCTTTCTTT
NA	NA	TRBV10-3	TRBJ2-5	CAISDPDMTEETQYF	TGTGCCATCAGTGACCCAGATATGACCGAGGAGACCCAGTACTTC
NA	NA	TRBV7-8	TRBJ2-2	CASSASGLDTGELFF	TGTGCCAGCAGCGCCTCGGGACTCGACACCGGGGAGCTGTTTTTT